This TCR beta chain was sequenced during a study of cytomegalovirus exposure and HLA in healthy donors (TCRdb year 2017). Some background on the complete study: According to a later analysis, one platform produced both the 110 or so validation repertoires and the 666 repertoires of the first cohort. High-throughput TCR immunosequencing, statistical association of individual TCRs with disease status, and machine learning were combined to predict cytomegalovirus infection status. A separate validation cohort of about 110 different subjects was used in addition to the roughly 700-subject first cohort. The study was designed to test whether signatures of past pathogen exposure could be identified by cataloging public T cell receptors. The research as a whole found: The authors suggested that the approach could potentially be generalized to other disease states and immunological phenotypes. The study gave a list of 150 to 200 TCR beta chains associated with cytomegalovirus. In vitro tests confirmed that a few of the cytomegalovirus-associated TCR beta chains recognize cytomegalovirus antigens. A later analysis found that TCRs clustered in the first cohort also tended to co-occur in the 120 validation repertoires, with more than 90% of cluster scores above 0. A later analysis lacked HLA typing for the validation cohort, so it scored co-occurrence in that cohort across all 110 or so repertoires. In both the original and validation cohorts, the classifier was reported to diagnose cytomegalovirus status with high specificity and sensitivity. Across donors, most TCR sequences were observed very rarely, whereas some public TCRs were present in many individuals.

A remark on this clone: Its antigen specificity is not known. No much larger clone is present one base from it, and per-base qualities are unavailable.

The donors were included in the validation cohort of over a hundred subjects, a group kept apart from the roughly 670-subject first cohort. The library was made by the immunoSEQ multiplex PCR assay. The authors processed their data as follows. A statistical classification framework was built to diagnose cytomegalovirus status from the catalog of TCR beta chain sequences. TCRdb limited this immuneACCESS table to in-frame rearrangements with V and J called. A share of clones is missing; checked studies link under half to unresolved V genes, and the rest is unexplained. The V and J calls and clone size come from that table; D and trimming were worked out from the DNA. This sample has 60,000 to 90,000 clones in its table, and roughly 94% of those were observed once. The ten most abundant clones make up 0.5% to 0.65% of the sample. The V and J ends are trimmed by 4 bases and 3 bases, leaving 17 bases between them. The CDR3 sequence holds 16 residues, the cysteine and phenylalanine included. Only CDR3 DNA remains: 48 bases, in frame from the first base. CDR1 and CDR2, looked up from the germline V gene, are SGHDT and YYEEEE.

The sequenced material came from PBMCs. The rearrangement joined TRBV5-6 to TRBJ1-5, with TRBD1 as a weak D call on 6 bases. The source of this sequence is a woman younger than 35 in good health and CMV-seronegative. The nucleotide sequence reads TGTGCCAGCAGCCCATCCACGGACAGTTACAATCAGCCCCAGCATTTT. This yields the protein CASSPSTDSYNQPQHF.